This TCR beta chain was profiled in a study of OX40 agonist ivuxolimab in advanced cancers. Data came from immunoSEQ multiplex PCR; TCRdb stores just in-frame clones and leaves some out. The table records 50,000 to 85,000 clones, around four fifths of them present only once. The length of the CDR3 is 17 residues. Trimming cost V 0 bases and J 8 bases; bases outside gene matches: 15. From germline, CDR1 is LGHNA and CDR2 YSLEER. The sample here was CD4+ or CD8+ T cells sorted from blood, taken in a trial of the OX40 agonist ivuxolimab. This receptor was obtained from an adult with an advanced solid tumor such as melanoma, head and neck, liver or kidney cancer. The V gene is TRBV4-3, the J gene TRBJ1-2; 7 bases are shared with TRBD1. The CDR3 nucleotides read TGCGCCAGCAGCCAAGATCGTGGGACAGTCGAAGTTGAGGGCTACACCTTC. This translates into CASSQDRGTVEVEGYTF.